This entry lists 8 T cell receptor beta chains sequenced from one sample in a study of blood T cell repertoires in COVID-19. The assay was immunoSEQ multiplex PCR, and TCRdb's table has in-frame clones only and misses some. The sample contains 7,500 to 8,500 clones, 70% to 85% of which appear only once. Material: peripheral blood. These TCRs come from a human donor with active COVID-19. The donor label of this sample is uncertain.

The chain links TRBV12-3 or TRBV12-4 to TRBJ1-2; no definite D call. CDR3 size: 12 residues. The V and J ends lost 6 bases and 7 bases respectively, with 12 bases between them. The CDR3 DNA is TGTGCCAGCAGCTCTTTTCCGTCTGGCTACACCTTC. Its protein product is CASSSFPSGYTF.

The chain recombines TRBV11-3 with TRBJ2-2; tentative D call: TRBD2 (5 bases). CDR3 length: 16 amino acids. V was cut by 2 bases and J by 0 bases, with 10 bases left in between. CDR1 and CDR2 (germline): SGHNT, YENEEA. DNA for the CDR3: TGTGCCAGCAGCTTAAGAGGGTCGACGAACACCGGGGAGCTGTTTTTT. This sequence encodes CASSLRGSTNTGELFF.

V and J are TRBV9 and TRBJ2-1, with D maybe TRBD2 (6 bases). Per germline, CDR1 SGDLS and CDR2 YYNGEE. The CDR3 consists of 16 residues. V shed 4 bases and J shed 5 bases, with 19 bases lying between them. Here the CDR3 DNA reads TGTGCCAGCAGCCCCGGCGGGGCGGCCCTCGACAATGAGCAGTTCTTC. Amino acids: CASSPGGAALDNEQFF.

This clone showed up just a few times. The chain is built from TRBV27 and TRBJ2-4; no definite D call. V shed 2 bases and J shed 11 bases, with 13 bases lying between them. The germline gives CDR1 MNHEY, CDR2 SMNVEV (reference sequence). The CDR3 extends over 13 amino acids. CDR3 in amino acids: CASSLNTGSLQYF. The CDR3 region has the DNA TGTGCCAGCAGTTTAAATACGGGTAGCCTTCAGTACTTC.

The J gene is TRBJ2-1, the V gene TRBV4-3, with TRBD2 matching 10 bases. The CDR3 sequence is 17 residues long. With 3 bases clipped from V and 4 bases from J, the junction kept 9 bases outside the gene matches. The V gene's germline CDR1 is LGHNA and CDR2 YSLEER. CDR3 in DNA: TGCGCCAGCAGCCAGGAGATAGCGGGGGGAAAGTACAATGAGCAGTTCTTC. Its translation: CASSQEIAGGKYNEQFF.

The J gene is TRBJ2-7, the V gene TRBV5-1; 13 positions match TRBD2. V shed 4 bases, J shed 6 bases, and the junction held 7 bases outside the gene matches. CDR1 and CDR2 from the germline V gene are SGHRS and YFSETQ. The CDR3 has 15 residues. CDR3 nucleotides: TGCGCCAGCAGCCTGTGGACTAGCGGGGGTTTCGAGCAGTACTTC. Residues: CASSLWTSGGFEQYF.

This rearrangement joins TRBV5-8 to TRBJ2-2; D possibly corresponds to TRBD1 (6 bases). The germline CDR1 and CDR2 sequences are SGHTS and YDEGEE. The CDR3 contains 15 residues. Trimming removed 2 bases at V and 4 bases at J, with 12 bases between. The CDR3 region has the DNA TGTGCCAGCAGCTTAGGCAGGGGCCGCACCGGGGAGCTGTTTTTT. Its protein product is CASSLGRGRTGELFF.

This clone was seen once. The V and J genes are TRBV19 and TRBJ2-6; 12 bases line up with TRBD1. Germline trimming cut 6 bases from V and 0 bases from J; bases unmatched to any gene: 9. Germline CDR1 LNHDA, CDR2 SQIVND (reference sequence). This CDR3 is built from 19 residues. The CDR3 loop is CASSSYGTGGVSGANVLTF. In nucleotides, the CDR3 is TGTGCCAGTAGCTCCTATGGGACAGGGGGCGTCTCTGGGGCCAACGTCCTGACTTTC.